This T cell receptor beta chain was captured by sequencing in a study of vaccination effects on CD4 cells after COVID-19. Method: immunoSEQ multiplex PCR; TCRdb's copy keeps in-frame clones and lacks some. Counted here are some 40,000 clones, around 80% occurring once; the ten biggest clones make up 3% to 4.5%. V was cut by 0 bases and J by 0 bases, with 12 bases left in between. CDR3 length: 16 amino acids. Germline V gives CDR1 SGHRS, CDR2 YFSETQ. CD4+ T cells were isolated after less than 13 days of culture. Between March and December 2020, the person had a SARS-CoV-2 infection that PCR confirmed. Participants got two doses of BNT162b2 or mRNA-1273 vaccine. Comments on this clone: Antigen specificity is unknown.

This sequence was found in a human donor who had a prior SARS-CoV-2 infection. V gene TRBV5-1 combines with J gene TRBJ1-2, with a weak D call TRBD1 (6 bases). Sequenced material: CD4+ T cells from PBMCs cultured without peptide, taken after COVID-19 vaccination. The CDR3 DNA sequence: TGCGCCAGCAGCTTGGCTGGGGGCGAGGCTAACTATGGCTACACCTTC. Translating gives CASSLAGGEANYGYTF.